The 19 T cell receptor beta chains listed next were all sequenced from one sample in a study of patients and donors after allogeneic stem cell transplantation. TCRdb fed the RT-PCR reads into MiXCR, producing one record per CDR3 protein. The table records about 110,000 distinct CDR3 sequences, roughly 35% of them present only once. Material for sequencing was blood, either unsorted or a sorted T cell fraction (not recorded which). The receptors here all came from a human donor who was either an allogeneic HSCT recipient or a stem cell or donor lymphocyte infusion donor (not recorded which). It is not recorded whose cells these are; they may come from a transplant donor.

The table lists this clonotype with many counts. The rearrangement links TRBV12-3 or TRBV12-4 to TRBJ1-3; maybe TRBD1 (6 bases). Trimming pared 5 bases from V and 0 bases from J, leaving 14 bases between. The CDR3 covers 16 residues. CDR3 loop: CASSILGQFSGNTIYF. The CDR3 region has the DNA TGTGCCAGCAGTATCCTTGGACAGTTCTCTGGAAACACCATATATTTT.

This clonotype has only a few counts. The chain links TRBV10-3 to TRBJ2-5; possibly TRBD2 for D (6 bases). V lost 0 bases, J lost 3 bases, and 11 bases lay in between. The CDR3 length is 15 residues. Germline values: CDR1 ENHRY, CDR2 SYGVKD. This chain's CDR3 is CAISESPSAKETQYF. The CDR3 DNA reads TGTGCCATCAGTGAGTCCCCTAGCGCCAAAGAGACCCAGTACTTC.

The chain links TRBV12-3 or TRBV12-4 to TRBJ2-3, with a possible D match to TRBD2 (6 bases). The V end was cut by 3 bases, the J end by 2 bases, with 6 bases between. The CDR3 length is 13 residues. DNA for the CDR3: TGTGCCAGCAGTTTGGACTACACAGATACGCAGTATTTT. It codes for CASSLDYTDTQYF.

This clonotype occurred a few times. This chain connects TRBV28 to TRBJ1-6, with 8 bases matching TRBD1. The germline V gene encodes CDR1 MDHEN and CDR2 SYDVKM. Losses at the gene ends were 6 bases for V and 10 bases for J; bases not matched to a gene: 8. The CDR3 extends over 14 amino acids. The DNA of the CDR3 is TGTGCCAGCAGCACTCCAGGGGGCGGGTCACCCCTCCACTTT. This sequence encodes CASSTPGGGSPLHF.

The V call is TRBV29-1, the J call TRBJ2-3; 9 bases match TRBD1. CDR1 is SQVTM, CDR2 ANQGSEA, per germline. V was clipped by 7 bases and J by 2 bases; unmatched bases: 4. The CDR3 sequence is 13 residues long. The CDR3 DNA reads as TGCAGCGCAAACAGGGGGCCCACAGATACGCAGTATTTT. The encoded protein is CSANRGPTDTQYF.

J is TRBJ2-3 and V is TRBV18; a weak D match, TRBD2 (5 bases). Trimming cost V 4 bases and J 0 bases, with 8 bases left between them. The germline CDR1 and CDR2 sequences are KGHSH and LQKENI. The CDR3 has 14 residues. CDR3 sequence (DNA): TGTGCCAGCTCACAAGCGGCTAGCACAGATACGCAGTATTTT. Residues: CASSQAASTDTQYF.

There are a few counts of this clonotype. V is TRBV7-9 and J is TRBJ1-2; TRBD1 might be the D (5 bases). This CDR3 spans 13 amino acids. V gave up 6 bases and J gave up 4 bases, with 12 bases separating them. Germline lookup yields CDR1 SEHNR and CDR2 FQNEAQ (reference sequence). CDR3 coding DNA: TGTGCCAGCAGGACCGGGACTTCCTATGGCTACACCTTC. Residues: CASRTGTSYGYTF.

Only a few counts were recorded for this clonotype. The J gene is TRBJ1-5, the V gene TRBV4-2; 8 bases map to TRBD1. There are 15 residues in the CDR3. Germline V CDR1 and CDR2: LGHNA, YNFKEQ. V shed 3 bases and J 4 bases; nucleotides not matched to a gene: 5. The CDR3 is CASSQQDRANQPQHF. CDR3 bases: TGTGCCAGCAGCCAGCAGGACAGGGCTAATCAGCCCCAGCATTTT.

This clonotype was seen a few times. CDR3 sequence (DNA): TGTGCCAGCAGCTTAAACCAGGGGGCAGGAGCTTTCTTT. This encodes CASSLNQGAGAFF. The rearrangement links TRBV7-3 to TRBJ1-1, with 8 bases fitting TRBD1. There are 13 residues in the CDR3. Germline CDR1 reads SGHTA; CDR2 reads FQGTGA. The junction had 5 bases not matched to a gene; V was cut back by 1 base and J by 10 bases.

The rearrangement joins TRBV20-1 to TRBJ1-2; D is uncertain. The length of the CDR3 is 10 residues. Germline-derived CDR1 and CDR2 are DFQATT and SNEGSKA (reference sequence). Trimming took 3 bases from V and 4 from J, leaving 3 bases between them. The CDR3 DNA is TGCAGTGCTAGTCCCTATGGCTACACCTTC. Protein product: CSASPYGYTF.

CDR3 region: CASSQDGDTEAFF. The CDR3 DNA reads as TGCGCCAGCAGTCAGGACGGGGACACTGAAGCTTTCTTT. The rearrangement joins TRBV5-1 to TRBJ1-1; no definite D call. Germline CDR1 reads SGHRS; CDR2 reads YFSETQ. V lost 5 bases and J lost 3, with 11 bases in between. This CDR3 is built from 13 residues.

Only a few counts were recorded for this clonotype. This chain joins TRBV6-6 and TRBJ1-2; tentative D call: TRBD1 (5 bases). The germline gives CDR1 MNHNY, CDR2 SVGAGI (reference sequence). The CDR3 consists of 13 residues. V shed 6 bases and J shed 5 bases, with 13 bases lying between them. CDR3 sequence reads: CASRLQVPYGYTF. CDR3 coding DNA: TGTGCCAGCAGACTACAGGTGCCTTATGGCTACACCTTC.

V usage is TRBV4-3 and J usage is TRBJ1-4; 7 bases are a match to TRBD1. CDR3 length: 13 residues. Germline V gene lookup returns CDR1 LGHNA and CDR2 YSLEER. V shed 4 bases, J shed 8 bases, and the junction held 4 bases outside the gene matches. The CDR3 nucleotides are TGCGCCAGCAGCCGACAGGGTCCGGAAAAACTGTTTTTT. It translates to CASSRQGPEKLFF.

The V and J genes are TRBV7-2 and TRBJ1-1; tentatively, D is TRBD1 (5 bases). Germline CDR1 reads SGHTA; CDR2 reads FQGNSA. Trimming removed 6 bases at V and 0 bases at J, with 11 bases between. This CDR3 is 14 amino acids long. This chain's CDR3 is CASRSKGLNTEAFF. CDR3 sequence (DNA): TGTGCCAGCAGATCCAAGGGGTTGAACACTGAAGCTTTCTTT.

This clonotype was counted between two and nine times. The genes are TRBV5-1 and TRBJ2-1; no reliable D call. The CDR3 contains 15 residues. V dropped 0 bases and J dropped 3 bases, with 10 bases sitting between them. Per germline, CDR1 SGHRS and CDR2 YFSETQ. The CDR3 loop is CASSLDPSNYNEQFF. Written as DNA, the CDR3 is TGCGCCAGCAGCTTGGACCCTTCGAACTACAATGAGCAGTTCTTC.

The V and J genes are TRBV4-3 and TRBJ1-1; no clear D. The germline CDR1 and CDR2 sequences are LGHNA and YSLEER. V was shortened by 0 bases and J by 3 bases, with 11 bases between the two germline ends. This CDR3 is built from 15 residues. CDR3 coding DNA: TGCGCCAGCAGCCAAGAGGTGGGGTTTCACACTGAAGCTTTCTTT. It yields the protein CASSQEVGFHTEAFF.

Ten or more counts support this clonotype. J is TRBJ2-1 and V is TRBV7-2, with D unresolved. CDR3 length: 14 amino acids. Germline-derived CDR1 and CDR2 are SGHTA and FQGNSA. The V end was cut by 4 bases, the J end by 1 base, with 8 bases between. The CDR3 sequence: CASSSKRSYNEQFF. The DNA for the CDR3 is TGTGCCAGCAGCTCTAAGCGTTCCTACAATGAGCAGTTCTTC.

The CDR3 coding sequence is TGTGCCAGCAGCCCACCGATGGGGCTCACTGAAGCTTTCTTT. Protein product: CASSPPMGLTEAFF. The chain carries TRBV3-1 and TRBJ1-1; possible D gene TRBD1, 5 bases. Trimming shortened V by 4 bases and J by 4 bases, and 13 bases separated the two germline ends. The CDR3 spans 14 residues. The V gene's germline CDR1 is LGHDT and CDR2 YNNKEL (reference sequence).

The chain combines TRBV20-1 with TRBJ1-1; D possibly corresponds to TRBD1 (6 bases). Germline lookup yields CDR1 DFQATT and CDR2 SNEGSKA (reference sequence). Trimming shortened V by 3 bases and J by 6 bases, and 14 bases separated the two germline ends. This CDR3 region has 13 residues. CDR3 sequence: CSARGQGSSEAFF. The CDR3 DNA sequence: TGCAGTGCTAGGGGGCAGGGGTCCTCTGAAGCTTTCTTT.